The clone carrying this T cell receptor beta chain came up a few times. Investigators profiled TCR beta VDJ and CDR3 from genomic DNA template. MiXCR was run by TCRdb on the reads, yielding one entry per CDR3 protein. Of over 200,000 distinct CDR3 sequences in the sample, under 65% are singletons; the top ten hold 25% to 30%. This sample is drawn from a study of CD8+CD57+ T cells in acquired aplastic anemia. Study-level background: Sorted CD4+ and CD8+ cells yielded DNA averaging approximately 3 ug. CD4+ cells from healthy donors averaged about 10.8 million reads.

This clonotype was obtained from a human donor in good health. Sequences were obtained from sorted CD4+, CD8+, or CD8+CD57+ T cells (not recorded which) from PBMCs.

Here the CDR3 DNA reads TGTGCCACCAGGGGGGACGGCCAAGAGACCCAGTACTTC. Translation gives CATRGDGQETQYF. The V gene is TRBV24-1, the J gene TRBJ2-5, with D perhaps assigned TRBD1 or TRBD2 (5 bases each). This CDR3 has 13 residues. Per the germline V gene, CDR1 is KGHDR and CDR2 is SFDVKD. With 7 bases removed from V and 1 base from J, the gap between germline ends came to 9 bases.